These T cell receptor beta chains were read from a single sample in a study of T cell changes during pregnancy in multiple sclerosis. Data came from immunoSEQ multiplex PCR; TCRdb stores just in-frame clones and leaves some out. Among some 100,000 clones listed, 85% to 95% were seen once. Source: peripheral blood, taken in the second trimester of pregnancy. The receptors were gathered from a female donor with multiple sclerosis, enrolled in a pregnancy study. Each CDR3 is given with its conserved first and last residue. Each record gives: J gene, V gene, D gene, clone size, CDR3 length, CDR3 protein, CDR3 DNA. The D gene is left open where the match is weak. Clone size, where shown, is once, few, many, or a class for clones that have expanded.

TRBJ2-1	TRBV5-8	TRBD2	.	15	CASSLVAGVLTEQFF	TGTGCCAGCAGCTTGGTAGCGGGAGTGTTGACTGAGCAGTTCTTC
TRBJ1-3	TRBV7-2	.	.	15	CASSLSTFAGNTIYF	TGTGCCAGCAGCTTATCTACCTTTGCTGGAAACACCATATATTTT
TRBJ2-5	TRBV6-1	TRBD2	few	15	CASSASSGRRETQYF	TGTGCCAGCAGCGCCTCTAGCGGGAGACGGGAGACCCAGTACTTC
TRBJ1-2	TRBV27	TRBD1	few	14	CASSSGTGNYGYTF	TGTGCCAGCAGTTCCGGGACAGGGAACTATGGCTACACCTTC
TRBJ2-3	TRBV25-1	.	.	13	CASRDSFTDTQYF	TGTGCCAGCCGGGACTCATTCACAGATACGCAGTATTTT
TRBJ1-4	TRBV7-9	.	.	15	CASSLYTATNEKLFF	TGTGCCAGCAGCTTATATACTGCAACTAATGAAAAACTGTTTTTT
TRBJ1-1	TRBV5-1	TRBD1	.	17	CASSLRWGRTGNTEAFF	TGCGCCAGCAGCTTAAGATGGGGGAGGACAGGGAACACTGAAGCTTTCTTT
TRBJ2-5	TRBV9	TRBD1	.	15	CASSVAWGQQETQYF	TGTGCCAGCAGCGTAGCGTGGGGACAGCAAGAGACCCAGTACTTC
TRBJ1-2	TRBV5-4	TRBD1	.	16	CASSPQGQGATYGYTF	TGTGCCAGCAGCCCCCAGGGACAGGGGGCGACCTATGGCTACACCTTC
TRBJ2-7	TRBV5-6	TRBD1	.	14	CASSIQGALYEQYF	TGTGCCAGCAGCATACAGGGGGCCCTATACGAGCAGTACTTC
TRBJ2-3	TRBV7-9	TRBD2	.	15	CASSQLGLPGGTQYF	TGTGCCAGCAGCCAGCTCGGGCTGCCGGGAGGTACGCAGTATTTT
TRBJ2-3	TRBV2	.	.	14	CASSVLRGADTQYF	TGTGCCAGCAGTGTCCTCAGGGGAGCAGATACGCAGTATTTT
TRBJ2-3	TRBV4-2	TRBD2	.	15	CASSPRSGGTDTQYF	TGTGCCAGCAGCCCCCGCAGCGGGGGAACAGATACGCAGTATTTT
TRBJ2-7	TRBV10-3	.	.	12	CAIRGLTDEQYF	TGTGCCATCAGGGGACTCACGGACGAGCAGTACTTC
TRBJ1-1	TRBV14	.	.	12	CASSRWGTEAFF	TGTGCCAGCAGCCGGTGGGGCACTGAAGCTTTCTTC
TRBJ1-2	TRBV7-9	.	.	14	CASSPDGANYGYTF	TGTGCCAGCAGCCCTGACGGAGCTAACTATGGCTACACCTTC
TRBJ1-1	TRBV19	.	.	14	CASSLAAGNTEAFF	TGTGCCAGTAGCCTGGCAGCAGGGAACACTGAAGCTTTCTTT
TRBJ2-7	TRBV4-2	TRBD2	.	14	CASSKAGGPGEQYF	TGTGCCAGCAGCAAAGCGGGGGGGCCAGGGGAGCAGTACTTC
TRBJ2-1	TRBV5-1	TRBD1	.	14	CASSPRTGDNEQFF	TGCGCCAGCAGCCCCCGGACAGGGGACAATGAGCAGTTCTTC
TRBJ2-1	TRBV14	.	few	13	CASSPWESNEQFF	TGTGCCAGCAGCCCATGGGAGAGCAATGAGCAGTTCTTC
TRBJ1-2	TRBV30	.	few	16	CAWSVEDLRGAYGYTF	TGTGCCTGGAGTGTGGAGGACCTCAGAGGAGCTTATGGCTACACCTTC
TRBJ1-6	TRBV2	.	few	15	CASRPTNSYNSPLHF	TGTGCCAGCAGGCCCACAAACTCCTATAATTCACCCCTCCACTTT
TRBJ1-3	TRBV4-1	.	.	16	CASSQVGLSSGNTIYF	TGCGCCAGCAGCCAAGTCGGTCTAAGCTCTGGAAACACCATATATTTT
TRBJ2-3	TRBV29-1	.	.	14	CSVEVGYRADTQYF	TGCAGCGTTGAAGTTGGGTACAGGGCAGATACGCAGTATTTT
TRBJ1-5	TRBV10-3	.	.	14	CAISELGGNQPQHF	TGTGCCATCAGTGAGTTGGGAGGCAATCAGCCCCAGCATTTT
TRBJ1-5	TRBV21-1	.	.	12	CASNYTNQPQHF	TGTGCCAGCAACTACACTAATCAGCCCCAGCATTTT
TRBJ2-5	TRBV7-2	TRBD2	.	16	CASSSGLAGLQETQYF	TGTGCCAGCAGCTCCGGGCTAGCGGGGCTCCAAGAGACCCAGTACTTC
TRBJ1-1	TRBV6-4	TRBD1	.	14	CASRVDRAGTEAFF	TGTGCCAGCAGGGTGGACAGGGCTGGCACTGAAGCTTTCTTT
TRBJ2-2	TRBV5-4	TRBD2	.	17	CASSGGPAGGNTGELFF	TGTGCCAGCAGCGGGGGGCCAGCGGGAGGAAACACCGGGGAGCTGTTTTTT
TRBJ1-3	TRBV2	TRBD1	.	16	CASSDDREAPGNTIYF	TGTGCCAGCAGTGACGACAGGGAGGCTCCTGGAAACACCATATATTTT
TRBJ1-2	TRBV7-2	.	.	15	CASSLGRGANYGYTF	TGTGCCAGCAGCTTAGGCAGGGGCGCTAACTATGGCTACACCTTC
TRBJ1-5	TRBV9	TRBD1	.	13	CASGRTGHQPQHF	TGTGCCAGCGGCCGGACAGGGCATCAGCCCCAGCATTTT
TRBJ2-2	TRBV29-1	TRBD2	.	15	CSVANPSGGPGELFF	TGCAGCGTTGCGAACCCTAGCGGGGGACCCGGGGAGCTGTTTTTT
TRBJ1-6	TRBV19	.	.	12	CASSPGAGPINF	TGTGCCAGTAGCCCCGGCGCGGGACCGATTAACTTT
TRBJ1-6	TRBV7-3	TRBD1	.	15	CASSLGGTGVSPLHF	TGTGCCAGCAGCTTAGGGGGGACAGGGGTGTCACCCCTCCACTTT
TRBJ1-4	TRBV5-1	TRBD1	.	17	CASSLRDRIKGNEKLFF	TGCGCCAGCAGCTTGAGGGACAGGATTAAGGGTAATGAAAAACTGTTTTTT
TRBJ1-1	TRBV13	.	few	13	CASSWGTITEAFF	TGTGCCAGCAGCTGGGGGACAATTACTGAAGCTTTCTTT
TRBJ2-7	TRBV6-5	.	.	13	CASSYSNRAEQYF	TGTGCCAGCAGTTACTCGAACAGAGCAGAGCAGTACTTC
TRBJ2-5	TRBV18	TRBD2	.	15	CASSLSGGNLETQYF	TGTGCCAGCTCACTGAGCGGGGGGAACCTAGAGACCCAGTACTTC
TRBJ1-2	TRBV6-5	.	.	13	CASSKGLNYGYTF	TGTGCCAGCTCGAAGGGGCTTAACTATGGCTACACCTTC
TRBJ2-4	TRBV25-1	.	.	14	CASSDSGAKNIQYF	TGTGCCAGCAGTGATTCCGGAGCCAAAAACATTCAGTACTTC
TRBJ2-4	TRBV11-2	.	.	16	CASSLTGSRTKNIQYF	TGTGCCAGCAGCTTAACAGGGAGTCGGACCAAAAACATTCAGTACTTC
TRBJ2-1	TRBV27	TRBD1	.	15	CASSTYGTEDNEQFF	TGTGCCAGCAGTACATATGGGACAGAGGACAATGAGCAGTTCTTC
TRBJ2-5	TRBV6-1	.	.	13	CASNFVRWETQYF	TGTGCCAGCAATTTTGTTCGGTGGGAGACCCAGTACTTC
TRBJ2-1	TRBV7-2	TRBD2	once	16	CASSSPGGGSYNEQFF	TGTGCCAGCAGCTCTCCGGGAGGGGGTTCCTACAATGAGCAGTTCTTC
TRBJ1-2	TRBV5-5	.	.	16	CASSLASNSLNYGYTF	TGTGCCAGCAGCTTGGCCTCGAATAGCCTTAACTATGGCTACACCTTC
TRBJ2-1	TRBV2	TRBD2	.	19	CASSDSPPRTSPGSNEQFF	TGTGCCAGCAGTGATTCCCCTCCTCGGACTAGTCCGGGAAGCAATGAGCAGTTCTTC
TRBJ2-3	TRBV7-2	TRBD1	.	17	CASSPSSGTGAEDTQYF	TGTGCCAGCAGCCCCAGCTCCGGGACAGGGGCGGAAGATACGCAGTATTTT
TRBJ1-1	TRBV7-9	.	.	14	CASSLGYGNTEAFF	TGTGCCAGCAGCTTAGGTTACGGGAACACTGAAGCTTTCTTT
TRBJ2-5	TRBV19	TRBD1	.	16	CASSTTGTGGQETQYF	TGTGCCAGTAGTACCACCGGGACAGGGGGCCAAGAGACCCAGTACTTC
TRBJ2-1	TRBV30	TRBD1	.	14	CAWSFYTGGTEQFF	TGTGCCTGGAGTTTTTACACAGGGGGAACCGAGCAGTTCTTC
TRBJ2-5	TRBV19	TRBD2	.	16	CASIPRRGGHQETQYF	TGTGCCAGTATCCCACGCCGCGGGGGGCACCAAGAGACCCAGTACTTC
TRBJ1-5	TRBV30	TRBD1	.	14	CAWSFQGVYGPQHF	TGTGCCTGGAGTTTCCAGGGGGTTTATGGGCCCCAGCATTTT